A selection of T cell receptor beta chains follows, all from one sample in a study of T cells in localized non-small cell lung cancer. Generated by immunoSEQ multiplex PCR, the TCRdb table keeps only in-frame clones and is missing some. The sample contains about 19,000 clones, roughly 84% of which appear only once. Sequencing was performed on peripheral blood, taken before any cancer treatment. These receptors came from a man between 40 and 70 years old with stage I lung adenocarcinoma. The conserved cysteine and the conserved F or W are not part of the CDR3 here.

v_call	cdr3_aa
TRBV6-5	ASSPAGREAYEQY
TRBV10-2	ASSESGHGPLETQY
TRBV7-6	ASSPLVAGWFYEQY
TRBV19	ASSFDNTGTQY
TRBV5-1	ASSLEAGPPYGYT
TRBV5-6	ASSLRRLMNTGELF
TRBV2	ASRYEYEQY
TRBV15	ATSKGQGRATNEKLF
TRBV27	ASSSRTGGGETQY
TRBV6-6	ASSRDRVNTEAF
TRBV19	ASSTGRTGELF
TRBV28	ASSLSGKNQPQH
TRBV10-1	ASSEPSQECNQPQH
TRBV6-5	ASFSVGTEAF
TRBV28	ASSLLVNEQF
TRBV5-1	ASSLNPRSGQETQY
TRBV11-2	ASSLQTSGYT
TRBV28	ASLDRGGTEAF
TRBV28	ASSFALPGTGMGTEAF
TRBV5-1	ASSFNSASTDTQY
TRBV5-1	ASSRRDRANNEQF
TRBV7-2	ASRGLGLYEQY
TRBV9	ASSVGGTTYEQY
TRBV4-1	ASSPDRAGGANVLT
TRBV19	ASSIRVAGVGEQF
TRBV27	ASSLSASGMDEQF
TRBV4-1	ASSPGAEQF
TRBV2	ASSEGQGSHEQY
TRBV4-3	ASSQDISYEQY
TRBV9	ASSVSSGGRETQY
TRBV7-2	ASSQARGTEAF
TRBV6-6	ASSYTNTEAF
TRBV6-5	ASGGTTNTEAF
TRBV19	ASSPPPRGEQY
TRBV10-3	AISNTGGSYGYT
TRBV7-4	ASTPDGPNYGYT
TRBV10-3	AIRTVGSTDTQY
TRBV27	ASSTSGTGLGEQY
TRBV2	ASSPHPYEQY
TRBV7-3	ASTPTGYGRDEQF
TRBV7-2	ASSLPTGELF
TRBV2	ASSGTSGGAAKNIQY
TRBV7-2	ASSVGTGDGYT
TRBV4-1	ASSLNSLAGRYYNEQF
TRBV18	ASSPLAVNTGELF